Listed here are 21 T cell receptor beta chains from one sample, sequenced in a study of blood T cells in healthy people across ages. A J-beta primer mix and a sample-barcoded 5' primer were used in a second PCR of roughly 7 to 12 cycles. TCRdb used MiXCR to reprocess the 5' RACE reads, holding one entry per CDR3 protein. The data contain around 2 million distinct CDR3 sequences, more than 35% of them seen just once; the ten biggest clones take up roughly 23%. The sample taken for sequencing was blood. Source of these receptors: a human donor in good health.

This clonotype was seen a handful of times. V gene TRBV20-1 combines with J gene TRBJ2-7; 7 nucleotides agree with TRBD2. Germline CDR1 reads DFQATT; CDR2 reads SNEGSKA (reference sequence). V trimming: 2 bases; J trimming: 5 bases; junction bases outside the gene matches: 6. The CDR3 contains 13 residues. This CDR3 is CSARSGRENEQYF. The CDR3 DNA follows: TGCAGTGCTAGAAGTGGGCGGGAGAACGAGCAGTACTTC.

The chain recombines TRBV28 with TRBJ2-5; 8 bases match TRBD2. The assigned J gene may be wrong: the sequence end matches TRBJ2-7 better. Germline values: CDR1 MDHEN, CDR2 SYDVKM. The CDR3 length is 15 residues. The CDR3 region is CASSPGGAFEYEQYF. The DNA for the CDR3 is TGTGCCAGCAGTCCCGGGGGGGCGTTTGAGTACGAGCAGTACTTC.

This clonotype appeared many times. The chain couples TRBV12-3 or TRBV12-4 to TRBJ2-1, with D possibly being TRBD2 (6 bases). Trimming removed 0 bases from V and 1 base from J, with 10 bases in between. The CDR3 totals 16 residues. The CDR3 DNA follows: TGTGCCAGCAGTTTAGCCTCGGGGGTATCCTACAATGAGCAGTTCTTC. Translated: CASSLASGVSYNEQFF.

The CDR3 loop is CASLKGGTATYGYTF. CDR3 nucleotide sequence: TGTGCCAGCCTAAAGGGTGGGACAGCTACTTATGGCTACACCTTC. V usage is TRBV2 and J usage is TRBJ1-2; 7 bases align to TRBD1. Germline lookup yields CDR1 SNHLY and CDR2 FYNNEI. This CDR3 comprises 15 residues. After removal of 8 bases from V and 5 bases from J, the junction contained 14 bases not matched to a gene. Complete variable domain (other parts from reference TRBV2 and TRBJ1-2): EPEVTQTPSHQVTQMGQEVILRCVPISNHLYFYWYRQILGQKVEFLVSFYNNEISEKSEIFDDQFSVERPDGSNFTLKIRSTKLEDSAMYFCASLKGGTATYGYTFGSGTRLTVV.

This chain joins TRBV7-9 and TRBJ2-1; 7 positions agree with TRBD1. The V segment lost 5 bases and the J segment 2 bases; nucleotides outside the gene matches: 21. Germline CDR1 and CDR2: SEHNR and FQNEAQ (reference sequence). CDR3 size: 20 residues. CDR3 nucleotides: TGTGCCAGCAGCCCCACAGACAGGGTTGGATCGTGGGATACCTACAATGAGCAGTTCTTC. Translation gives CASSPTDRVGSWDTYNEQFF.

The chain uses TRBV5-1 and TRBJ2-3; tentatively, D is TRBD2 (5 bases). Germline CDR1 is SGHRS and CDR2 is YFSETQ. The CDR3 spans 15 residues. The ends were cut back, 0 bases at V and 5 bases at J, with 13 bases in the middle. The DNA of the CDR3 is TGCGCCAGCAGCTTGGGGGCCTCACGGGGAGATACGCAGTATTTT. It is translated as CASSLGASRGDTQYF.

The rearrangement links TRBV20-1 to TRBJ2-1; D is uncertain. This CDR3 is built from 13 residues. The germline V gene encodes CDR1 DFQATT and CDR2 SNEGSKA (reference sequence). The V gene lost 3 bases and the J gene lost 3 bases, with 9 bases spanning the gap. The CDR3, as DNA: TGCAGTGCTAGTGACTGGATCTACAATGAGCAGTTCTTC. The encoded protein is CSASDWIYNEQFF.

The chain is built from TRBV4-1 and TRBJ2-3, with D unresolved. The CDR3 runs to 13 residues. The germline V gene encodes CDR1 MGHRA and CDR2 YSYEKL. Trimming pared 4 bases from V and 4 bases from J, leaving 9 bases between. The CDR3 DNA reads TGCGCCAGCAGCCTAGTGTTTTCAGATACGCAGTATTTT. Translating it yields CASSLVFSDTQYF.

The chain joins TRBV6-5 to TRBJ2-1; 8 bases align to TRBD1. The CDR3 extends over 16 amino acids. With V trimmed by 0 bases and J by 4 bases, 5 bases remained unmatched. Germline V lookup: CDR1 MNHEY, CDR2 SVGAGI. The CDR3 sequence: CASSYSTGVRYNEQFF. The CDR3 DNA sequence: TGTGCCAGCAGTTACTCGACAGGGGTCCGTTACAATGAGCAGTTCTTC.

This clonotype has just a few counts. V gene TRBV7-9 combines with J gene TRBJ2-7; D tentatively fits TRBD1 or TRBD2 (5 bases each). From germline, CDR1 is SEHNR and CDR2 FQNEAQ (reference sequence). The CDR3 covers 14 residues. Between the trimmed V and J ends, which lost 4 bases and 1 base, there was a span of 11 bases. The CDR3, as DNA: TGTGCCAGCAGCTCATTCGAGGGGTCCTACGAGCAGTACTTC. This gives the protein CASSSFEGSYEQYF.

This clonotype was detected only a few times. The chain employs TRBV11-1 and TRBJ1-1, with 7 bases matching TRBD1. The CDR3 contains 15 residues. V shed 5 bases and J 2 bases; nucleotides not matched to a gene: 8. From germline, CDR1 is SGHAT and CDR2 FQDESV (reference sequence). Here the CDR3 DNA reads TGTGCCAGCAGCCCAAAAGACAGGGAAAACACTGAAGCTTTCTTT. It encodes CASSPKDRENTEAFF. Drawing the rest from reference TRBV11-1 and TRBJ1-1, the complete variable domain is EAEVAQSPRYKITEKSQAVAFWCDPISGHATLYWYRQILGQGPELLVQFQDESVVDDSQLPKDRFSAERLKGVDSTLKIQPAELGDSAMYLCASSPKDRENTEAFFGQGTRLTVV.

J is TRBJ1-2 and V is TRBV7-2, with TRBD1 identical over 7 bases. The germline V gene encodes CDR1 SGHTA and CDR2 FQGNSA. The CDR3 is made up of 16 amino acids. Unmatched junction bases numbered 17, after V lost 7 bases and J lost 6 bases. The CDR3 spells CASNREGQGEIDGYTF. CDR3 in DNA: TGTGCCAGCAACAGGGAGGGGCAGGGGGAAATTGATGGCTACACCTTC.

This clonotype has a single count. The genes are TRBV6-5 and TRBJ2-7, with 8 bases matching TRBD1. In germline, CDR1 is MNHEY, CDR2 SVGAGI. V shed 8 bases and J 0 bases; nucleotides not matched to a gene: 9. The CDR3 loop spans 15 amino acids. CDR3 DNA: TGTGCCAGCGGCCTCCGGACAGGGAGCTCCTACGAGCAGTACTTC. Protein: CASGLRTGSSYEQYF.

This clonotype has at least ten counts. CDR3 coding DNA: TGCAGTGCTAGAAAAGGGGGGGTTAACACAGATACGCAGTATTTT. This sequence encodes CSARKGGVNTDTQYF. V usage is TRBV20-1 and J usage is TRBJ2-3, with a weak D call TRBD2 (7 bases). Looked up from germline, CDR1 is DFQATT and CDR2 is SNEGSKA (reference sequence). V lost 2 bases and J lost 2, with 14 bases in between. The CDR3 covers 15 residues.

The chain employs TRBV10-3 and TRBJ2-5; no definite D call. The CDR3 runs to 13 residues. Per the germline V gene, CDR1 is ENHRY and CDR2 is SYGVKD. V was clipped by 0 bases and J by 3 bases, with 5 bases between them. The CDR3 spells CAISESPEETQYF. The CDR3 coding sequence is TGTGCCATCAGTGAGTCGCCAGAAGAGACCCAGTACTTC.

V is TRBV20-1 and J is TRBJ2-3; no reliable D call. Trimming pared 0 bases from V and 1 base from J, leaving 11 bases between. The V gene's germline CDR1 is DFQATT and CDR2 SNEGSKA (reference sequence). There are 15 residues in the CDR3. CDR3 DNA sequence: TGCAGTGCTAGAGATCAAGATGTGGGCACAGATACGCAGTATTTT. It is translated as CSARDQDVGTDTQYF.

As for this clonotype: A junction end diverges from the germline sequence, so it may reflect a read error. V and J are TRBV20-1 and TRBJ1-2; D is perhaps TRBD1 (6 bases). The germline gives CDR1 DFQATT, CDR2 SNEGSKA (reference sequence). The CDR3 totals 14 residues. The CDR3 protein is CSASHRGGHYDYTF. CDR3 bases: TGCAGTGCTAGCCACCGAGGGGGTCACTATGACTACACCTTC.

The chain recombines TRBV29-1 with TRBJ2-3, with D uncertain. V was trimmed by 0 bases and J by 0 bases, leaving 10 bases between them. The CDR3 is 15 residues long. Germline values: CDR1 SQVTM, CDR2 ANQGSEA. The CDR3 reads CSVEDRAGSTDTQYF. Written as DNA, the CDR3 is TGCAGCGTTGAAGATCGGGCCGGCAGCACAGATACGCAGTATTTT.

This chain links TRBV6-2 or TRBV6-3 with TRBJ1-2; 12 bases are a match to TRBD1. CDR1 is MNHEY, CDR2 SVGEGT, per germline. The CDR3 runs to 14 residues. J gave up 4 bases and V 7 bases, and 4 bases lay outside the gene matches. This CDR3 reads CASNRDRGRYGYTF. DNA for the CDR3: TGTGCCAGCAACCGGGACAGGGGGCGCTATGGCTACACCTTC.

This clonotype was observed a handful of times. The chain carries TRBV4-3 and TRBJ2-6, with a possible D match to TRBD2 (6 bases). Between the trimmed V and J ends, which lost 5 bases and 0 bases, there was a span of 14 bases. In germline, CDR1 is LGHNA, CDR2 YSLEER. The CDR3 runs 17 residues. As DNA, the CDR3 is TGCGCCAGCAGCGCCGGGGGTACCCTCTCTGGGGCCAACGTCCTGACTTTC. Protein product: CASSAGGTLSGANVLTF.

This clonotype showed up just a few times. J is TRBJ2-7 and V is TRBV12-3 or TRBV12-4, with 8 bases that match TRBD1. The CDR3 has 15 residues. V lost 5 bases, J lost 2 bases, and 8 bases stayed unmatched. For the CDR3, the DNA is TGTGCCAGCAGTGACTACCGGGACAGGACCTACGAGCAGTACTTC. It translates to CASSDYRDRTYEQYF.